These 8 T cell receptor beta chains share one sample of origin, sequenced in a study of metastatic and nonmetastatic thyroid tumors. All patients were untreated before thyroid surgery. TCRdb called clones again from the PCR reads with MiXCR. Among tens of thousands of clones, around a sixth were seen once, and the ten largest hold approximately 9.8%. Sequenced material: tumor tissue. These receptor sequences come from a female donor with papillary thyroid cancer or a benign thyroid nodule (not recorded which). Some clones in this sample may be carry-over from other donors' samples.

This clone occurred many times. The chain uses TRBV27 and TRBJ1-6; 10 bases line up with TRBD1. V trimming: 3 bases; J trimming: 8 bases; junction bases outside the gene matches: 4. The CDR3 extends over 15 amino acids. Per the germline V gene, CDR1 is MNHEY and CDR2 is SMNVEV (reference sequence). The CDR3 DNA follows: TGTGCCAGCAGTTTCGACAGGGGGCAATATTCACCCCTCCACTTT. Amino acids: CASSFDRGQYSPLHF.

Remarks on this clone: It may be a read error: a sequence one base away is much more abundant. This chain uses TRBV19 with TRBJ1-1; D not certain. Germline-derived CDR1 and CDR2 are LNHDA and SQIVND (reference sequence). This CDR3 has 15 amino acids. CDR3 nucleotides: TGTGCTAGTATCCCCGGTGGAGGGATGAACACTGAAGCTTTCTTT. Translated: CASIPGGGMNTEAFF.

This clone was observed at least ten times. The chain recombines TRBV29-1 with TRBJ2-7; 11 positions match TRBD1. Trimming took 6 bases from V and 5 from J; bases not matched to a gene: 9. Germline loops: CDR1 SQVTM, CDR2 ANQGSEA. This CDR3 is 14 amino acids long. The CDR3, as DNA: TGCAGCGTCACCGGGACAGGGGGTGTTGACGAGCAGTACTTC. Its translation: CSVTGTGGVDEQYF.

This clone came up many times. The V gene is TRBV6-2 or TRBV6-3, the J gene TRBJ2-1; the match to TRBD1 covers 8 bases. The germline V gene encodes CDR1 MNHEY and CDR2 SVGEGT. V was pared by 0 bases and J by 10 bases, with 17 bases of the junction left unmatched. This CDR3 contains 18 residues. CDR3 coding DNA: TGTGCCAGCAGTTACTCTTCGCACCGCCCGCGGACAGGGCCCGAGCAGTTCTTC. Translated, it gives CASSYSSHRPRTGPEQFF.

This clone was seen many times. The V gene is TRBV27, the J gene TRBJ1-2, with 8 bases matching TRBD1. This CDR3 spans 15 amino acids. CDR1 is MNHEY, CDR2 SMNVEV, per germline (reference sequence). Unmatched junction bases numbered 7, after V lost 4 bases and J lost 3 bases. CDR3 amino acids: CASSSFGQGDYGYTF. DNA of the CDR3: TGTGCCAGCAGTTCATTCGGACAGGGCGACTATGGCTACACCTTC.

Regarding this clone: A read error may be the cause here, since a much bigger clone is one base away. The chain employs TRBV28 and TRBJ2-7; D possibly uses TRBD1 or TRBD2 (5 bases each). The CDR3 runs to 15 residues. Between the trimmed V and J ends, which lost 8 bases and 7 bases, there was a span of 24 bases. CDR1 and CDR2 from the germline V gene are MDHEN and SYDVKM. The CDR3 DNA sequence: TGTGCCAGCGGCCCCACCGTCGCAGGGTGGGGGGAGCAGTACTTC. Translating it yields CASGPTVAGWGEQYF.

This clone has at least ten counts. The chain links TRBV3-1 to TRBJ2-7; D is uncertain. CDR1 and CDR2 (germline): LGHDT, YNNKEL (reference sequence). Trimming removed 1 base at V and 5 bases at J, with 6 bases between. The CDR3 is 12 amino acids. CDR3 DNA sequence: TGTGCCAGCAGCCAAGTATCTAACGAGCAGTACTTC. As protein: CASSQVSNEQYF.

About this clone: Other DNA sequences from this sample encode an identical CDR3 as well. The gene calls are TRBV5-4 and TRBJ2-6; D is unresolved. From germline, CDR1 is SGHNT and CDR2 YYREEE (reference sequence). CDR3 size: 17 residues. The ends were cut back, 4 bases at V and 0 bases at J, with 14 bases in the middle. The CDR3 region has the DNA TGTGCCAGCAGCCTGGGTGACACCCGCTCTGGGGCCAACGTCCTGACTTTC. It is translated as CASSLGDTRSGANVLTF.